This entry concerns a single T cell receptor (beta chain). No antigen is known for it. No base qualities exist here, and no much larger clone lies one base off it. One collaborating source in Seattle enrolled patients during active infection and followed them longitudinally through the course of disease. Collaborating institutions collected whole blood in K2EDTA tubes following their own protocols. For TCRbeta analysis, collaborator samples were shipped as frozen whole blood, as isolated PBMCs, or as DNA extracted from either sample type. The sample belongs to a study of blood T cell repertoires in COVID-19 (dated by TCRdb to 2019 to 2021). For the wider study: Samples covering the acute and convalescent phases of COVID-19 were provided by collaborators in the United States, Italy and Spain. Where HLA class I and class II types were available, the types were taken from metadata supplied by the sample provider, not from assay-based typing. The dataset comprised deeply sampled blood TCRbeta repertoires from subjects exposed to, actively infected with, or recovered from COVID-19. Samples were obtained from the ongoing ImmuneRACE study (first 160 participants) and from over 1,000 subjects provided by 6 global collaborators. The material from the prospective study consisted of cDNA or gDNA derived from T cells, B-cell-depleted T cells, or PBMCs. Nearly every sample came with metadata listing a de-identified subject ID, COVID-19 status, age in years and sex. The repertoires were made available in a free public database intended to serve as a resource for research on the immune response to SARS-CoV-2.

The full study reports these points: How much clinical and demographic metadata was included differed by source and by participant, and the metadata was provided uncurated.

The CDR3 covers 12 residues, taking in both the cysteine and the phenylalanine. CDR3 DNA only is kept here, 36 bases in frame from base 1. V lost 4 bases and J lost 1 base; the stretch between them is 4 bases long. The germline V gene encodes CDR1 LNHDA and CDR2 SQIVND (reference sequence). TCRbeta CDR3 regions were amplified from genomic DNA by means of the immunoSEQ Assay, a bias-controlled multiplex PCR. For the original study's pipeline: Within the assay, amplification of reference gene primers was used to estimate how many nucleated cells each sample contained. To quantify the absolute abundance of each unique TCRbeta CDR3 rearrangement, sequence reads were collapsed and filtered. For each sample, productive Simpson clonality was calculated as the square root of Simpson's diversity index across productive rearrangements. Drawn from immuneACCESS, this table holds only the in-frame rearrangements with V and J called that TCRdb kept. Clones are partly lost; checked studies trace under half to an unresolved V gene and leave the rest unexplained. V, J and clone size derive from that table, while D and trimming were established from the DNA sequence. Within this sample are over 80,000 clones, with 74% of them counted one time only. The ten biggest clones cover 3.9% of the sample.

This sequence was found in a man aged 70 or older with COVID-19, enrolled during active disease. The sequence is built from TRBV19 and TRBJ1-1; the D gene assignment is ambiguous. The sample taken for sequencing was peripheral blood. The CDR3 protein: CASSTRNTEAFF. The DNA is TGTGCCAGTAGTACCCGGAACACTGAAGCTTTCTTT.